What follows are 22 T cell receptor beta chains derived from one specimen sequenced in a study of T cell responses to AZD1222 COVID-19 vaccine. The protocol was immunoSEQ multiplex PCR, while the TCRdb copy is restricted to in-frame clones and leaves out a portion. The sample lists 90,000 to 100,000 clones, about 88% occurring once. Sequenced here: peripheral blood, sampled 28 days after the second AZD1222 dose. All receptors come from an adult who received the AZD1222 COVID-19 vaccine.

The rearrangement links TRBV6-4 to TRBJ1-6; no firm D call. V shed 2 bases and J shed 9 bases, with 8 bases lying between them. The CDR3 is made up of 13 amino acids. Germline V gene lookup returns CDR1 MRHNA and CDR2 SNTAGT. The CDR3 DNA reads TGTGCCAGCAGTGACACGGAGATTTCACCCCTCCACTTT. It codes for CASSDTEISPLHF.

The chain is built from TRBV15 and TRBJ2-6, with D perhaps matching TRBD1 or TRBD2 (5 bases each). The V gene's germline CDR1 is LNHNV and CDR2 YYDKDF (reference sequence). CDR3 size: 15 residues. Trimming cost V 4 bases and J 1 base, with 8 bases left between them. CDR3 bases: TGTGCCACCAGCACGAGGGGATCTGGGGCCAACGTCCTGACTTTC. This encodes CATSTRGSGANVLTF.

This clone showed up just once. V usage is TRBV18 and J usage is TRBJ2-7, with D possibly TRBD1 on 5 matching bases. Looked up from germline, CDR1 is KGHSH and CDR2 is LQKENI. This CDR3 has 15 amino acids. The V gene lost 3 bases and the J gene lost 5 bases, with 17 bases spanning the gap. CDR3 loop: CASSPAGWVEDEQYF. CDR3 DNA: TGTGCCAGCTCACCGGCAGGGTGGGTGGAAGACGAGCAGTACTTC. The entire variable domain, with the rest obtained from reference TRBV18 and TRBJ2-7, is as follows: NAGVMQNPRHLVRRRGQEARLRCSPMKGHSHVYWYRQLPEEGLKFMVYLQKENIIDESGMPKERFSAEFPKEGPSILRIQQVVRGDSAAYFCASSPAGWVEDEQYFGPGTRLTVT.

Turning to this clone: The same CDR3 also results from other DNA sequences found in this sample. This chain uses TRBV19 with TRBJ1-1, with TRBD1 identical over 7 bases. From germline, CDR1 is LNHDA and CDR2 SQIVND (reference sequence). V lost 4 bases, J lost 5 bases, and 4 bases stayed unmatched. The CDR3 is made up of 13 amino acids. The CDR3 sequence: CASSTQQGTEAFF. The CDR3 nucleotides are TGTGCCAGTAGTACCCAACAGGGGACTGAAGCTTTCTTT. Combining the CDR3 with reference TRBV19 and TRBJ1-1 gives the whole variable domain DGGITQSPKYLFRKEGQNVTLSCEQNLNHDAMYWYRQDPGQGLRLIYYSQIVNDFQKGDIAEGYSVSREKKESFPLTVTSAQKNPTAFYLCASSTQQGTEAFFGQGTRLTVV.

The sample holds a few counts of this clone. In DNA form, the CDR3 reads TGTGCCAGCAGCCTCCGGGGTGGGGGCACGGAGGAAAAACTGTTTTTT. Amino acids: CASSLRGGGTEEKLFF. The rearrangement links TRBV28 to TRBJ1-4; maybe TRBD1 (6 bases). Trimming shortened V by 6 bases and J by 8 bases, and 22 bases separated the two germline ends. The CDR3 covers 16 residues. Looked up from germline, CDR1 is MDHEN and CDR2 is SYDVKM.

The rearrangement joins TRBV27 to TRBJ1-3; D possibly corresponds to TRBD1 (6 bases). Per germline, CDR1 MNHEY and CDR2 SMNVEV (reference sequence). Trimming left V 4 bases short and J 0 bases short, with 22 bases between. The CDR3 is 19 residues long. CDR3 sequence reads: CASSSLKIRDKDSGNTIYF. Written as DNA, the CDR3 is TGTGCCAGCAGTTCGCTCAAAATCCGGGACAAAGACTCTGGAAACACCATATATTTT.

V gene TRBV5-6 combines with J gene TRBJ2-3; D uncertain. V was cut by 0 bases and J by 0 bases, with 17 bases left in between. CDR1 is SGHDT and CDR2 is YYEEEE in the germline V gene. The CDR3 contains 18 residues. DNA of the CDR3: TGTGCCAGCAGCTTGGCCCTACGCCTCCCTTCTAGCACAGATACGCAGTATTTT. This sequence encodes CASSLALRLPSSTDTQYF.

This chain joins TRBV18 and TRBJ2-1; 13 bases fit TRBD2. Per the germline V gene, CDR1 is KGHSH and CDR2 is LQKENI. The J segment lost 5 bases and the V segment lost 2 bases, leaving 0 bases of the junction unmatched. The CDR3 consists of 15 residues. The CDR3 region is CASSPGTSGNNEQFF. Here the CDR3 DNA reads TGTGCCAGCTCACCAGGGACTAGCGGGAACAATGAGCAGTTCTTC.

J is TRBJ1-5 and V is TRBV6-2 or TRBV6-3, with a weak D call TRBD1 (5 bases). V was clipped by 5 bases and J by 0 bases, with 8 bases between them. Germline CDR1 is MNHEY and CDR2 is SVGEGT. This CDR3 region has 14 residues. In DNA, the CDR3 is TGTGCCAGCAGTAGGGGCGGTAGCAATCAGCCCCAGCATTTT. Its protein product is CASSRGGSNQPQHF.

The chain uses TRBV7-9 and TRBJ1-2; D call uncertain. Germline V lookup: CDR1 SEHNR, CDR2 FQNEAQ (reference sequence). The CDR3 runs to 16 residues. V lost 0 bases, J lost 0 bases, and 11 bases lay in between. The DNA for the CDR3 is TGTGCCAGCAGCTTAGCTTTGGACGGCTCTAACTATGGCTACACCTTC. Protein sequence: CASSLALDGSNYGYTF.

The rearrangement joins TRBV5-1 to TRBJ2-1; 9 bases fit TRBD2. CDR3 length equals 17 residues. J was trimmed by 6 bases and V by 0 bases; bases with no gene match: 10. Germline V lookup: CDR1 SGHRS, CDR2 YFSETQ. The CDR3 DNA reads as TGCGCCAGCAGCTTGGGTAGCGGGAGCGGGAGATCCAATGAGCAGTTCTTC. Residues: CASSLGSGSGRSNEQFF.

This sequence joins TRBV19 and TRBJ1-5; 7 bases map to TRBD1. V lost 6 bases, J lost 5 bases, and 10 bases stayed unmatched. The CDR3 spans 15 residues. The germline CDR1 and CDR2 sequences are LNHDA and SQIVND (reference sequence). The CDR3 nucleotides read TGTGCCAGTAGCTTCTCCAGACAGGGAGATCAGCCCCAGCATTTT. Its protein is CASSFSRQGDQPQHF.

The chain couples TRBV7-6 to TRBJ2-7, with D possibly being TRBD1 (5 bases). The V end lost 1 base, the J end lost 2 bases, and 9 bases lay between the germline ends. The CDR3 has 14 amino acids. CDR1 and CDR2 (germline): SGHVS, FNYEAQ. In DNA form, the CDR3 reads TGTGCCAGCAGCTTAGGGGGCAGCCCCTACGAGCAGTACTTC. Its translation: CASSLGGSPYEQYF.

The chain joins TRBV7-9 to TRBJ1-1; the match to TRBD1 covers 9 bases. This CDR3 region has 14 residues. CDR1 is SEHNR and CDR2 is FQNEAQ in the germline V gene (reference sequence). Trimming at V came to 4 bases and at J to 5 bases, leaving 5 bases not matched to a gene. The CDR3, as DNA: TGTGCCAGCAGCTCCCGGACAGGGGCTACTGAAGCTTTCTTT. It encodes CASSSRTGATEAFF.

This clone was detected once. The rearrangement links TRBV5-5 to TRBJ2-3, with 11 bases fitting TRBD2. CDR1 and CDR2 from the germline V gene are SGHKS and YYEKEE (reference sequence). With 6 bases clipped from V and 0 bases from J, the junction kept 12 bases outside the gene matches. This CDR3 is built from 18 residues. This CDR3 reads CASNSRDSGRASTDTQYF. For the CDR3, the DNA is TGTGCCAGCAACAGTCGTGATAGCGGGAGGGCAAGCACAGATACGCAGTATTTT.

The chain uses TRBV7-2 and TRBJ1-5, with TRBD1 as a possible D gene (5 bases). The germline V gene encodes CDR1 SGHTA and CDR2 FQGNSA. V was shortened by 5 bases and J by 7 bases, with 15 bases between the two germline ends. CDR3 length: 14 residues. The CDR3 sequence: CASSQGNVLQPQHF. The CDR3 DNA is TGTGCCAGCAGCCAGGGTAACGTTCTCCAGCCCCAGCATTTT.

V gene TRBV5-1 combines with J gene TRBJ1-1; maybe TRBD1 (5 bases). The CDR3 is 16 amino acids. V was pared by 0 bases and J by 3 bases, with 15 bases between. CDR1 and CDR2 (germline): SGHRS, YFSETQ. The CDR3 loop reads CASSLAVGIGDTEAFF. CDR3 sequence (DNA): TGCGCCAGCAGCTTGGCCGTGGGGATAGGGGACACTGAAGCTTTCTTT.

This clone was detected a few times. CDR3 in amino acids: CASSPTPFFHEKLFF. The CDR3, as DNA: TGCGCCAGCAGCCCTACTCCTTTTTTTCATGAAAAACTGTTTTTT. The chain uses TRBV5-1 and TRBJ1-4; D is unclear. V lost 4 bases, J lost 6 bases, and 16 bases lay in between. CDR1 SGHRS and CDR2 YFSETQ come from the germline V gene. The CDR3 extends over 15 amino acids.

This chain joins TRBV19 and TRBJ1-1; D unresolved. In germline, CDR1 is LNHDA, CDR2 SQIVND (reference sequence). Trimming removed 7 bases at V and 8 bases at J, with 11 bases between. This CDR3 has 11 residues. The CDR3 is CASISAAEAFF. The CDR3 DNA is TGTGCCAGTATTTCAGCAGCCGAAGCTTTCTTT. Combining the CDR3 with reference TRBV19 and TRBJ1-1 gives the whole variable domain DGGITQSPKYLFRKEGQNVTLSCEQNLNHDAMYWYRQDPGQGLRLIYYSQIVNDFQKGDIAEGYSVSREKKESFPLTVTSAQKNPTAFYLCASISAAEAFFGQGTRLTVV.

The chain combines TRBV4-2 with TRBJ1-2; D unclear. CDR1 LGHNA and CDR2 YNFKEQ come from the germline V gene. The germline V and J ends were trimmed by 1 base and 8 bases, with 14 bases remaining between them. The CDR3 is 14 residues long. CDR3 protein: CASSQVGVSQGYTF. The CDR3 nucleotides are TGTGCCAGCAGCCAAGTCGGTGTCTCCCAGGGCTACACCTTC.

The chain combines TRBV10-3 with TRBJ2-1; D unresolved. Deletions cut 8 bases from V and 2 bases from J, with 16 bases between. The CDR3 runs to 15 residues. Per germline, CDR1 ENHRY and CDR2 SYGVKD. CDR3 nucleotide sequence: TGTGCCATCCGATCCTCGGTAGCAGCCTACAATGAGCAGTTCTTC. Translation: CAIRSSVAAYNEQFF.

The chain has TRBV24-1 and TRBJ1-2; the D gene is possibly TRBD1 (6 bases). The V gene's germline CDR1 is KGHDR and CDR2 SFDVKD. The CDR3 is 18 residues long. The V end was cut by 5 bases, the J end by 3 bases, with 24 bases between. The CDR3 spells CATSGRLGGDILHYGYTF. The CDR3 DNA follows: TGTGCCACCAGTGGCCGTCTAGGGGGGGACATCCTCCACTATGGCTACACCTTC.